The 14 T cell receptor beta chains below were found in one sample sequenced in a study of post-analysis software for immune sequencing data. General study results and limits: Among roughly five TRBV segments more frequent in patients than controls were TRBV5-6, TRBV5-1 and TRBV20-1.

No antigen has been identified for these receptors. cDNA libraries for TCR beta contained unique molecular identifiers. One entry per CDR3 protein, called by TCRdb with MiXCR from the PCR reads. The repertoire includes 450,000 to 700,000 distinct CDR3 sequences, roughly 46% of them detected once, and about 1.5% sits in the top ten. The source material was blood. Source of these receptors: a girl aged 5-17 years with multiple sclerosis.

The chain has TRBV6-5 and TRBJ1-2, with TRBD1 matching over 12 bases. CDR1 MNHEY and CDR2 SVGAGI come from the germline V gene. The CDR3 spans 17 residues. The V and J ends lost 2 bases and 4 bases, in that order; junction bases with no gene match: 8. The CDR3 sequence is CASSYEGTGGASYGYTF. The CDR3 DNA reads TGTGCCAGCAGTTACGAAGGGACAGGGGGCGCCAGCTATGGCTACACCTTC.

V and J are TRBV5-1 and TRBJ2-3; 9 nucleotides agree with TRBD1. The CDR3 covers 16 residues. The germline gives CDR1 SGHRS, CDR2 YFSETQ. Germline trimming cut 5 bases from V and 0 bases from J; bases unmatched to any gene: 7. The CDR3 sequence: CASRGQGLTSTDTQYF. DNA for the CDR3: TGCGCCAGCAGGGGACAGGGCCTTACAAGCACAGATACGCAGTATTTT.

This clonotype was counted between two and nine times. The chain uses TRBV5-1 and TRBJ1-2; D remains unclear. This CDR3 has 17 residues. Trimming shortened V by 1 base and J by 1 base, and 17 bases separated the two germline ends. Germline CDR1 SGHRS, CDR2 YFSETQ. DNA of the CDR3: TGCGCCAGCAGCTTGAATGGAGGCGCCGCTTATAACTATGGCTACACCTTC. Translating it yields CASSLNGGAAYNYGYTF.

CDR3 amino acids: CASRGRTSGRAFYEQYF. In DNA, the CDR3 is TGTGCCAGCAGGGGGAGGACTAGCGGGAGGGCCTTCTACGAGCAGTACTTC. The chain couples TRBV12-3 or TRBV12-4 to TRBJ2-7, with 15 positions matching TRBD2. The CDR3 extends over 17 amino acids. With V trimmed by 6 bases and J by 3 bases, 9 bases remained unmatched.

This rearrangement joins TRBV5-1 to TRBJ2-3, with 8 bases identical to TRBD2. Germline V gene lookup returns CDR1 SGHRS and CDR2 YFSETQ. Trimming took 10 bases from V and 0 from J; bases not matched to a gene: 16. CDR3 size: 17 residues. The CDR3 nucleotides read TGCGCCGGCGCGGGGGGAGATGTACGGACTAGCACAGATACGCAGTATTTT. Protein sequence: CAGAGGDVRTSTDTQYF.

Written as DNA, the CDR3 is TGCGCCAGCAGCCTGACGACGATCTACAATGAGCAGTTCTTC. Protein sequence: CASSLTTIYNEQFF. The V gene is TRBV5-1, the J gene TRBJ2-1; no reliable D call. Deletions cut 4 bases from V and 3 bases from J, with 11 bases between. The CDR3 length is 14 residues. Per germline, CDR1 SGHRS and CDR2 YFSETQ. The full variable domain, in which reference TRBV5-1 and TRBJ2-1 provide the parts outside the CDR3, is KAGVTQTPRYLIKTRGQQVTLSCSPISGHRSVSWYQQTPGQGLQFLFEYFSETQRNKGNFPGRFSGRQFSNSRSEMNVSTLELGDSALYLCASSLTTIYNEQFFGPGTRLTVL.

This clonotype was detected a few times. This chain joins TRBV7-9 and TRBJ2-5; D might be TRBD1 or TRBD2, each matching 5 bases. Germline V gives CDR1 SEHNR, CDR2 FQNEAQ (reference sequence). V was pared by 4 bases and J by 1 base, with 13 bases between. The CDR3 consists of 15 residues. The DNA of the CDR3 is TGTGCCAGCAGCTCGCCCGGGGCCACCCAAGAGACCCAGTACTTC. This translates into CASSSPGATQETQYF.

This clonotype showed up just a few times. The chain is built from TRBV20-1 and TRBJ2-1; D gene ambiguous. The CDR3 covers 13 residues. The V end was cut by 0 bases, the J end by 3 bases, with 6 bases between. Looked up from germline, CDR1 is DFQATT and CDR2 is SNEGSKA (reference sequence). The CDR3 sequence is CSAREWGYNEQFF. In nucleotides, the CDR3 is TGCAGTGCTAGAGAATGGGGCTACAATGAGCAGTTCTTC.

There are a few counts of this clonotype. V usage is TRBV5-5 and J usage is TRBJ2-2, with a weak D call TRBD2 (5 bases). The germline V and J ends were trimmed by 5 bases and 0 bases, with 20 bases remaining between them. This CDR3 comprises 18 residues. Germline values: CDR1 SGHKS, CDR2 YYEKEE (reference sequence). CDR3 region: CASRPPGTFSSNTGELFF. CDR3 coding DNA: TGTGCCAGCAGGCCCCCGGGAACTTTCTCCTCGAACACCGGGGAGCTGTTTTTT.

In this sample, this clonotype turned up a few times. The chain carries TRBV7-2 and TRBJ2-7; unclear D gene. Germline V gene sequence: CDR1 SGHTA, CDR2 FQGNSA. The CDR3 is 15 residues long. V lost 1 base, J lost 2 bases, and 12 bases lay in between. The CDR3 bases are TGTGCCAGCAGCTTAGTCAACTCTGAGGCCTACGAGCAGTACTTC. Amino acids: CASSLVNSEAYEQYF.

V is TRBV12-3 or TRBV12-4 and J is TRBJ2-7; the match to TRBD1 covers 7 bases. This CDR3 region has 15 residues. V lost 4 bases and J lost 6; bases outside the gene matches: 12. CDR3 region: CASSSRTGADSEQYF. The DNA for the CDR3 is TGTGCCAGCAGTTCTAGGACAGGCGCAGACTCCGAGCAGTACTTC.

CDR3 sequence reads: CASSLEQGSPQPQHF. The CDR3 DNA follows: TGTGCCAGCAGCTTAGAGCAGGGCTCGCCCCAGCCCCAGCATTTT. The chain carries TRBV7-2 and TRBJ1-5; D possibly corresponds to TRBD1 (5 bases). This CDR3 contains 15 residues. The germline V gene has CDR1 SGHTA and CDR2 FQGNSA. The germline V and J ends were trimmed by 1 base and 7 bases, with 14 bases remaining between them.

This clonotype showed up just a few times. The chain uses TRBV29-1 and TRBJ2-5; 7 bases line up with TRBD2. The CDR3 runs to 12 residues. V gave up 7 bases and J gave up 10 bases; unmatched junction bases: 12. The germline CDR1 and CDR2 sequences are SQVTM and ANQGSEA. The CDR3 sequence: CSEASGSYNQYF. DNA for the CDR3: TGCAGCGAGGCTAGCGGATCGTACAACCAGTACTTC.

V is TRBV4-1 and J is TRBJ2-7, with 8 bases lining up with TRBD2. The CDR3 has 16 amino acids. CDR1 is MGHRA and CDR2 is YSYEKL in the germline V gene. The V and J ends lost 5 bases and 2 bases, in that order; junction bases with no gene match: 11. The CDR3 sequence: CASSITGLAGTYEQYF. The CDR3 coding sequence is TGCGCCAGCAGCATAACTGGACTAGCAGGCACCTACGAGCAGTACTTC.